This record concerns one TCR beta chain sequence. The table lists this clonotype with many counts. Its antigen remains undetermined. Base quality data are lacking; no much larger clone is found one base away. From the cysteine up to the phenylalanine, the CDR3 has a length of 14 residues. Only the CDR3 region is kept as DNA, spanning 42 bases read in frame from base 1. Cut back by 7 bases and 0 bases, the V and J ends lie 10 bases apart. This sample stems from a study of T cells in Graves' hyperthyroidism and ophthalmopathy (dated by TCRdb to 2018 to 2020). Some background on the complete study: Peripheral blood was sampled at the time of initial diagnosis, prior to any treatment. The paper describes TCR Vbeta CDR3 sequencing of 135 peripheral blood samples, made up of roughly 45 ophthalmopathy patients, 70 to 75 hyperthyroidism patients and about 17 progressor patients. A discovery cohort of about a hundred patients, roughly 45 with Graves' ophthalmopathy and 57 with stable Graves' hyperthyroidism, was used to find distinguishing TCR V-J signatures. Prospective prediction of ophthalmopathy was tested in an independent validation cohort of about 19 hyperthyroidism patients and 15 to 17 patients who later progressed to ophthalmopathy. The 95 to 100 discovery patients were randomly divided into training and test sets at a 7:3 ratio. Thyroid tissue and blood T-cell repertoires from about six Graves' hyperthyroidism patients were also compared in the study. After blood sampling, hyperthyroidism patients were treated with methimazole at a starting dose of 30 mg daily, and ophthalmopathy patients were treated with high-dose intravenous methylprednisolone.

The TCR beta CDR3 regions were amplified from RNA transcripts. The TCR CDR3 was subjected to a first round of RT-PCR using the HTBI primer set and the Qiagen OneStep RT-PCR kit. The libraries were constructed in a second round of multiplex PCR and then size-selected and purified. Paired-end sequencing of the libraries was performed with 100 bp reads on an Illumina HiSeq2000. Processing in the source paper ran as follows. SOAPnuke was used to process the raw data, with reads discarded if the reads contained adapters or uncalled bases, had a mean Phred below 15, or lacked an exact constant-primer or identifier match. COPE v1.2.5 was used to merge the high-quality paired reads, and each unique nucleotide sequence was defined as a clonotype. MiTCR v1.1 was used to align the clonotypes against IMGT TRBV, TRBD and TRBJ reference segments. Only V-J combinations with frequency above 0.0001, covering roughly 99% of repertoires, were analysed. A TCS score was defined as the ratio between F50 (clonal expansion) and ExV (chaos), using BLOSUM62-based TCRdist between CDR3 peptides within each V-J. Welch's t-statistics and random forest reduced fewer than 550 V-J features to 13, which were used in a naive Bayes classifier (R e1071). Using fastp at Q25 and MiXCR, TCRdb reprocessed the public reads and kept productive beta chains. Records with the same CDR3 protein are collapsed into one entry carrying the most frequent genes and DNA. The V and J calls come from TCRdb's annotation, not from the publication. Here the sample has some 550,000 distinct CDR3 sequences; about 16% occur a single time. The leading ten clones occupy roughly 3% of the sample.

Study-level results and caveats: Most expanded thyroid clonotypes (frequency above 0.001) were also found in blood, which suggests that blood repertoires may mirror thyroid immune responses. In validation, the model predicted progression to ophthalmopathy with approximately 69% sensitivity and 72% to 75% specificity, a median of 6.5 months before onset. In cross-validation, a model built on a 13 V-J signature told ophthalmopathy apart from stable hyperthyroidism with approximately 90% sensitivity and 81% to 82% specificity, and in testing the same model reached 80%/75%. Sample size was not statistically predetermined, and investigators were not blinded to group allocation.

Ophthalmopathy patients had moderately to severely active disease, with a Clinical Activity Score of 3 or more, a NOSPECS grade of 4 or more, and a disease duration of less than 3 months. Patients with uncontrolled infections, other autoimmune diseases, pregnancy or lactation were excluded. Diagnoses relied on clinical symptoms, serum thyroxine and TRAb, thyroid ultrasound and orbital computed tomography. PBMCs were isolated from 10 ml of fresh peripheral blood by Ficoll-Paque density gradient centrifugation. Trizol reagent was used to extract total RNA, and RNA quality was then checked on an Agilent 2100 Bioanalyzer.

The sequencing input was blood. The receptor chain draws on TRBV12-3 or TRBV12-4 and TRBJ2-4; tentative D gene TRBD2, with 6 bases matching. The source of this sequence is a woman aged 40 to 50 with Graves' ophthalmopathy. DNA sequence: TGTGCCAGCATAAAAGCGGGAGCCAAAAACATTCAGTACTTC. It translates to CASIKAGAKNIQYF.